This entry describes one T cell receptor beta chain. The CDR3 has 13 amino acids. With 3 bases removed from V and 2 bases from J, the gap between germline ends came to 6 bases. Germline CDR1 reads ENHRY; CDR2 reads SYGVKD. Then a second PCR, running roughly 7 to 11 cycles, was carried out with a sample-barcoded 5' primer and a J-beta primer mix. TCRdb itself ran the 5' RACE reads through MiXCR, one entry per CDR3 protein. The sample yields fewer than 750,000 distinct CDR3 sequences, roughly 48% seen once. The sample comes from a study of blood T cells in healthy people across ages. Study information: The template switching approach captured approximately one barcoded beta molecule for every two T cells.

Sample donors were healthy Caucasian individuals that came from Russia, aged 6 to 90. Peripheral blood from each donor was collected in a volume of about 10 milliliters. The chain links TRBV10-3 to TRBJ2-3; D unclear. Sequencing was performed on blood. This sequence was found in a man older than 75 in good health. The CDR3 DNA reads as TGTGCCATCAGTGAAGGATTCACAGATACGCAGTATTTT. This encodes CAISEGFTDTQYF.